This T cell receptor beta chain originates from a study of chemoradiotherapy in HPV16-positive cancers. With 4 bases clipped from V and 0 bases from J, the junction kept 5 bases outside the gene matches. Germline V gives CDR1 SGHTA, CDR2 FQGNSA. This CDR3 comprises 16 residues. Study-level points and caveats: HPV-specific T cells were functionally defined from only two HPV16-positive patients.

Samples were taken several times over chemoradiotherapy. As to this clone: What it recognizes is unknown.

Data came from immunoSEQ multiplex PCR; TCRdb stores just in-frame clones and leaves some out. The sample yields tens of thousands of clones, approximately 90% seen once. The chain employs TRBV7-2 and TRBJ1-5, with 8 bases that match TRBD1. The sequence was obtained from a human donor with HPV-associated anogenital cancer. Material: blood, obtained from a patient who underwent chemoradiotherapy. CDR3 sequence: CASSSQTGVSNQPQHF. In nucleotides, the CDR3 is TGTGCCAGCAGCTCCCAGACAGGGGTTAGCAATCAGCCCCAGCATTTT.